The 32 T cell receptor beta chains below all came from one sample that was sequenced in a study of OX40 agonist ivuxolimab in advanced cancers. Generated by immunoSEQ multiplex PCR, the TCRdb table keeps only in-frame clones and is missing some. The repertoire holds tens of thousands of clones, approximately 90% seen once, with under 4.5% in the top ten. The sample here was CD4+ or CD8+ T cells sorted from blood, taken in a trial of the OX40 agonist ivuxolimab. All receptors derive from an adult with an advanced solid tumor such as melanoma, head and neck, liver or kidney cancer.

This clone was counted between two and nine times. The chain joins TRBV4-1 to TRBJ1-2; weak D call: TRBD1 (5 bases). CDR3 size: 14 residues. The germline gives CDR1 MGHRA, CDR2 YSYEKL. Trimming stripped 0 bases from V and 2 bases from J, with 7 bases between. In nucleotides, the CDR3 is TGCGCCAGCAGCCAAGAAAGGGGAAACTATGGCTACACCTTC. Translation: CASSQERGNYGYTF.

The V call is TRBV7-6, the J call TRBJ1-1; D gene uncertain. CDR1 and CDR2 from the germline V gene are SGHVS and FNYEAQ. CDR3 length: 14 residues. Trimming took 1 base from V and 2 from J, leaving 8 bases between them. Written as DNA, the CDR3 is TGTGCCAGCAGCTTAGAGGAGGGAAACACTGAAGCTTTCTTT. This sequence encodes CASSLEEGNTEAFF. The variable domain in full, with the rest retrieved from reference TRBV7-6 and TRBJ1-1, is GAGVSQSPRYKVTKRGQDVALRCDPISGHVSLYWYRQALGQGPEFLTYFNYEAQQDKSGLPNDRFSAERPEGSISTLTIQRTEQRDSAMYRCASSLEEGNTEAFFGQGTRLTVV.

A few counts support this clone. This chain joins TRBV5-1 and TRBJ2-7; D is possibly TRBD2 (5 bases). V was pared by 4 bases and J by 4 bases, with 15 bases between. Germline lookup yields CDR1 SGHRS and CDR2 YFSETQ. This CDR3 has 14 residues. CDR3 bases: TGCGCCAGCAGCGGAGGACTGAGCCAATACGAGCAGTACTTC. Its protein product is CASSGGLSQYEQYF.

In its sample, this clone was seen a few times. The chain combines TRBV6-1 with TRBJ2-7; 8 nucleotides match TRBD2. The junction had 7 bases not matched to a gene; V was cut back by 7 bases and J by 5 bases. The CDR3 has 13 amino acids. CDR1 is MNHNS, CDR2 SASEGT, per germline. The CDR3 bases are TGTGCCAGCACCGGGGGGGGGCGCGACGAGCAGTACTTC. Protein product: CASTGGGRDEQYF.

The CDR3 spells CASVQRGIISPLHF. The CDR3 bases are TGTGCCAGCGTCCAGAGGGGCATCATTTCACCCCTCCACTTT. V is TRBV2 and J is TRBJ1-6; TRBD1 is a possible D gene (5 bases). Trimming removed 8 bases at V and 9 bases at J, with 17 bases between. Looked up from germline, CDR1 is SNHLY and CDR2 is FYNNEI. The CDR3 spans 14 residues.

The chain couples TRBV11-1 to TRBJ2-2, with a tentative D call TRBD1 (5 bases). Trimming cost V 2 bases and J 4 bases, with 11 bases left between them. Germline CDR1 is SGHAT and CDR2 is FQDESV (reference sequence). The CDR3 loop spans 15 amino acids. CDR3: CASSLSDTSTGELFF. The CDR3 nucleotides are TGTGCCAGCAGCTTATCGGACACCTCCACCGGGGAGCTGTTTTTT.

The V and J genes are TRBV5-1 and TRBJ1-1, with D perhaps TRBD1 (5 bases). The CDR3 sequence is 16 residues long. V gave up 0 bases and J gave up 0 bases, with 12 bases separating them. Germline CDR1 and CDR2: SGHRS and YFSETQ. CDR3 region: CASSLAGLGMNTEAFF. The CDR3 region has the DNA TGCGCCAGCAGCTTGGCGGGGCTGGGCATGAACACTGAAGCTTTCTTT.

This sequence joins TRBV11-2 and TRBJ1-1, with 8 bases matching TRBD1. Germline V CDR1 and CDR2: SGHAT, FQNNGV. The CDR3 length is 14 residues. Trimming took 4 bases from V and 6 from J; bases not matched to a gene: 7. CDR3 loop: CASSSYRGSAEAFF. As DNA, the CDR3 is TGTGCCAGCAGCTCCTACAGGGGGTCGGCTGAAGCTTTCTTT.

This clone appeared once. The genes are TRBV5-1 and TRBJ2-4; D possibly uses TRBD1 or TRBD2 (5 bases each). V gave up 0 bases and J gave up 2 bases, with 9 bases separating them. This CDR3 comprises 15 residues. The germline V gene encodes CDR1 SGHRS and CDR2 YFSETQ. The CDR3 bases are TGCGCCAGCAGCTTGGCTGGGGGTCCCAAAAACATTCAGTACTTC. It codes for CASSLAGGPKNIQYF. Looking up the rest from reference TRBV5-1 and TRBJ2-4 gives the full variable domain: KAGVTQTPRYLIKTRGQQVTLSCSPISGHRSVSWYQQTPGQGLQFLFEYFSETQRNKGNFPGRFSGRQFSNSRSEMNVSTLELGDSALYLCASSLAGGPKNIQYFGAGTRLSVL.

This clone was seen only once. The gene calls are TRBV2 and TRBJ2-5; D gene ambiguous. Germline V gene data show CDR1 as SNHLY and CDR2 as FYNNEI. V was shortened by 6 bases and J by 1 base, with 12 bases between the two germline ends. This CDR3 region has 14 residues. The CDR3 loop is CASRPSWGQETQYF. As DNA, the CDR3 is TGTGCCAGCAGGCCCTCTTGGGGCCAAGAGACCCAGTACTTC.

The genes are TRBV13 and TRBJ2-3; tentative D call: TRBD2 (6 bases). V was clipped by 7 bases and J by 6 bases, with 17 bases between them. This CDR3 is 14 amino acids long. CDR1 is PRHDT and CDR2 is FYEKMQ in the germline V gene (reference sequence). The CDR3 bases are TGTGCCAGCACCCGGGGGAGCCCTGGGGATACGCAGTATTTT. Translating it yields CASTRGSPGDTQYF.

The chain joins TRBV27 to TRBJ1-1, with D hard to call. The V end was cut by 3 bases, the J end by 4 bases, with 9 bases between. The CDR3 consists of 13 residues. The germline CDR1 and CDR2 sequences are MNHEY and SMNVEV (reference sequence). The CDR3 reads CASSFKVGTEAFF. DNA of the CDR3: TGTGCCAGCAGTTTCAAAGTTGGCACTGAAGCTTTCTTT.

This chain links TRBV18 with TRBJ1-1; D is ambiguous. Germline V lookup: CDR1 KGHSH, CDR2 LQKENI. The CDR3 is made up of 13 amino acids. V was cut by 8 bases and J by 2 bases, with 12 bases left in between. This CDR3 is CASHTDRNTEAFF. The CDR3 DNA sequence: TGTGCCAGCCACACGGACCGTAACACTGAAGCTTTCTTT.

This sequence joins TRBV6-4 and TRBJ2-3, with a possible D match to TRBD1 (6 bases). Germline CDR1 is MRHNA and CDR2 is SNTAGT. V lost 4 bases and J 4 bases, leaving 24 bases between the germline ends. This CDR3 spans 18 amino acids. As DNA, the CDR3 is TGTGCCAGCAGTGCCCCGGGCAGGGGCTGGGGTACGGCAGATACGCAGTATTTT. Translating gives CASSAPGRGWGTADTQYF.

The rearrangement uses TRBV6-6 and TRBJ1-1, with TRBD1 matching over 10 bases. There are 15 residues in the CDR3. The V and J ends lost 4 bases and 7 bases, in that order; junction bases with no gene match: 9. CDR1 and CDR2 (germline): MNHNY, SVGAGI (reference sequence). CDR3 sequence: CASSSQDRGKGEAFF. In DNA, the CDR3 is TGTGCCAGCAGTTCCCAGGACAGGGGGAAAGGTGAAGCTTTCTTT.

For the CDR3, the DNA is TGTGCCAGCAGCCGAACTAGGCACACCGGGGAGCTGTTTTTT. This translates into CASSRTRHTGELFF. The chain couples TRBV11-3 to TRBJ2-2; possibly TRBD2 for D (5 bases). With 5 bases removed from V and 3 bases from J, the gap between germline ends came to 10 bases. Germline CDR1 is SGHNT and CDR2 is YENEEA. CDR3 length equals 14 residues. Using reference TRBV11-3 and TRBJ2-2 for the parts outside the CDR3, the full variable domain is EAGVVQSPRYKIIEKKQPVAFWCNPISGHNTLYWYLQNLGQGPELLIRYENEEAVDDSQLPKDRFSAERLKGVDSTLKIQPAELGDSAVYLCASSRTRHTGELFFGEGSRLTVL.

This chain's CDR3 is CAISGSDNTEAFF. The CDR3 DNA reads TGTGCCATCAGTGGTTCGGACAACACTGAAGCTTTCTTT. The chain has TRBV10-3 and TRBJ1-1; no reliable D call. Trimming removed 4 bases from V and 2 bases from J, with 8 bases in between. In germline, CDR1 is ENHRY, CDR2 SYGVKD. The length of the CDR3 is 13 residues.

The CDR3 sequence: CASGPPRGYGYTF. In DNA, the CDR3 is TGTGCCAGTGGACCGCCCCGGGGCTATGGCTACACCTTC. V is TRBV28 and J is TRBJ1-2; D gene uncertain. Trimming removed 9 bases at V and 4 bases at J, with 15 bases between. The CDR3 has 13 amino acids. Germline CDR1 reads MDHEN; CDR2 reads SYDVKM.

The chain carries TRBV29-1 and TRBJ1-1, with D hard to call. V lost 3 bases to trimming and J lost 4 bases, with 15 bases between them. The CDR3 is made up of 14 amino acids. Germline V gene lookup returns CDR1 SQVTM and CDR2 ANQGSEA. DNA for the CDR3: TGCAGCGTTGAGCTTTGGGGTACCCTCACTGAAGCTTTCTTT. This translates into CSVELWGTLTEAFF.

The chain has TRBV5-1 and TRBJ2-2; D is undetermined. The germline V and J ends were trimmed by 4 bases and 4 bases, with 14 bases remaining between them. Per the germline V gene, CDR1 is SGHRS and CDR2 is YFSETQ. The length of the CDR3 is 15 residues. The CDR3 bases are TGCGCCAGCAGCCAGAACCAGAAGGGCACCGGGGAGCTGTTTTTT. This sequence encodes CASSQNQKGTGELFF.

J is TRBJ1-3 and V is TRBV4-2; 7 bases fit TRBD1. The CDR3 extends over 19 amino acids. V lost 4 bases and J lost 2; bases outside the gene matches: 17. The germline V gene encodes CDR1 LGHNA and CDR2 YNFKEQ. CDR3 residues: CASSLSPPPMTGTGNTIYF. CDR3 bases: TGTGCCAGCAGCCTCAGCCCGCCGCCTATGACAGGGACTGGAAACACCATATATTTT.

This CDR3 reads CASSPSRVEGQPQHF. In DNA, the CDR3 is TGTGCCAGCAGCCCTAGTCGGGTAGAGGGGCAGCCCCAGCATTTT. This sequence joins TRBV7-9 and TRBJ1-5, with a tentative D call TRBD1 (5 bases). CDR1 and CDR2 from the germline V gene are SEHNR and FQNEAQ (reference sequence). V gave up 5 bases and J gave up 7 bases, with 18 bases separating them. CDR3 size: 15 residues.

There are a few counts of this clone. This chain uses TRBV5-6 with TRBJ2-7; 8 bases line up with TRBD2. Losses at the gene ends were 3 bases for V and 3 bases for J; bases not matched to a gene: 8. Germline CDR1 reads SGHDT; CDR2 reads YYEEEE. The CDR3 is 15 residues long. CDR3 loop: CASSYESAGGYEQYF. CDR3 bases: TGTGCCAGCAGCTATGAGAGTGCGGGGGGCTACGAGCAGTACTTC.

The rearrangement joins TRBV10-3 to TRBJ1-5; 10 nucleotides match TRBD1. The V gene end was trimmed by 4 bases and the J gene end by 5 bases; junction bases not matched to a gene: 5. CDR3 length: 15 residues. CDR1 and CDR2 (germline): ENHRY, SYGVKD. DNA of the CDR3: TGTGCCATCAGTGCCGGGACAGGGGATTATCAGCCCCAGCATTTT. This translates into CAISAGTGDYQPQHF.

This rearrangement joins TRBV9 to TRBJ2-3; the D call may be TRBD1 or TRBD2 (5 bases each). Germline V CDR1 and CDR2: SGDLS, YYNGEE. V shed 3 bases and J shed 4 bases, with 24 bases lying between them. The CDR3 has 18 amino acids. The CDR3 is CASSATTNWGGSADTQYF. The CDR3 DNA reads as TGTGCCAGCAGCGCGACTACCAACTGGGGCGGGTCGGCAGATACGCAGTATTTT.

The chain links TRBV6-1 to TRBJ2-1; D is unresolved. V was shortened by 6 bases and J by 0 bases, with 9 bases between the two germline ends. Germline V lookup: CDR1 MNHNS, CDR2 SASEGT. The CDR3 totals 14 residues. The CDR3, as DNA: TGTGCCAGCAGCCGTCCGACCTCCTACAATGAGCAGTTCTTC. Amino acid sequence: CASSRPTSYNEQFF.

This chain uses TRBV7-7 with TRBJ2-7; no clear D. The CDR3 sequence is 15 residues long. V gave up 7 bases and J gave up 0 bases, with 16 bases separating them. Per the germline V gene, CDR1 is SSHAT and CDR2 is FNYEAQ (reference sequence). The CDR3 is CASMREDVRSYEQYF. The CDR3, as DNA: TGTGCCAGCATGCGCGAGGACGTACGCTCCTACGAGCAGTACTTC.

This clone is a singleton in its sample. The chain uses TRBV7-9 and TRBJ1-1, with D perhaps matching TRBD1 (5 bases). The CDR3 loop spans 13 amino acids. Germline V lookup: CDR1 SEHNR, CDR2 FQNEAQ (reference sequence). The V and J ends lost 5 bases and 10 bases respectively, with 17 bases between them. The CDR3 spells CASSPVAHGGAFF. Here the CDR3 DNA reads TGTGCCAGCAGCCCCGTGGCTCATGGGGGAGCTTTCTTT.

This chain joins TRBV18 and TRBJ1-2; 8 bases agree with TRBD1. This CDR3 spans 14 amino acids. Germline V gives CDR1 KGHSH, CDR2 LQKENI. Trimming removed 3 bases from V and 8 bases from J; junction bases left unmatched: 8. CDR3 sequence (DNA): TGTGCCAGCTCACCGGCGGGACAGGCCTCGGGCTACACCTTC. It is translated as CASSPAGQASGYTF.

CDR3 residues: CAWSVKRSEGFGYTF. The CDR3 DNA is TGTGCCTGGAGTGTAAAACGGTCAGAAGGTTTTGGCTACACCTTC. The rearrangement links TRBV30 to TRBJ1-2; no clear D. Germline V gives CDR1 GTSNPN, CDR2 SVGIG (reference sequence). V lost 0 bases and J 7 bases, leaving 18 bases between the germline ends. There are 15 residues in the CDR3.

This clone was seen only once. The chain combines TRBV9 with TRBJ1-1, with D possibly matching TRBD1 (6 bases). V was shortened by 6 bases and J by 4 bases, with 19 bases between the two germline ends. Per the germline V gene, CDR1 is SGDLS and CDR2 is YYNGEE. The length of the CDR3 is 15 residues. The CDR3 bases are TGTGCCAGCAATCCGCAGGGGAGTGGTCGCACTGAAGCTTTCTTT. Translation gives CASNPQGSGRTEAFF.

V usage is TRBV10-3 and J usage is TRBJ1-2; D gene uncertain. Deletions cut 5 bases from V and 6 bases from J, with 13 bases between. The germline gives CDR1 ENHRY, CDR2 SYGVKD. The CDR3 sequence is 13 residues long. The CDR3 spells CAISTDQAHGYTF. CDR3 DNA sequence: TGTGCCATCAGTACCGACCAGGCGCATGGCTACACCTTC.